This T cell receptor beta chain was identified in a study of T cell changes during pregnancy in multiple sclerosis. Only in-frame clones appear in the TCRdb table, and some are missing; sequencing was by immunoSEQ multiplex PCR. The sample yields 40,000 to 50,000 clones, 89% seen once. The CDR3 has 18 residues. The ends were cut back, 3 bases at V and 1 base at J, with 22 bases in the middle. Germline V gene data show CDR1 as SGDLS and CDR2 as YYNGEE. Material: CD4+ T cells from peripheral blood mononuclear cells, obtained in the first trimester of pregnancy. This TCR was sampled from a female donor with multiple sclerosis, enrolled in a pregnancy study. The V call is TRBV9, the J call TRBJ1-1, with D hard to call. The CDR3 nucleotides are TGTGCCAGCAGCGCCGGATTGCTGATTGGGCAGCCGAACACTGAAGCTTTCTTT. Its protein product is CASSAGLLIGQPNTEAFF. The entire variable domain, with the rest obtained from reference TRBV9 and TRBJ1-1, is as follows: DSGVTQTPKHLITATGQRVTLRCSPRSGDLSVYWYQQSLDQGLQFLIQYYNGEERAKGNILERFSAQQFPDLHSELNLSSLELGDSALYFCASSAGLLIGQPNTEAFFGQGTRLTVV.